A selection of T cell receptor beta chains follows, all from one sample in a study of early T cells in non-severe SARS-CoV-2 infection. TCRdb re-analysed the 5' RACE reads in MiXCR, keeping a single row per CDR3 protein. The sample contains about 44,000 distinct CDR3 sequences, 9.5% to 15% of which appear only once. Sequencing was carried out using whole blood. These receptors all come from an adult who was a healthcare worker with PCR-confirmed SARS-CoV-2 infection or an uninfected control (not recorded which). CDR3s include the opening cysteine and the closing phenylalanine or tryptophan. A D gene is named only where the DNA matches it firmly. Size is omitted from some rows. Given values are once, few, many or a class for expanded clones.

CDR3 DNA: TGTGCCAGCAGCGCTATTGGACTAGCCACAAGAAGAGAGACCCAGTACTTC
CDR3 protein: CASSAIGLATRRETQYF
clone size: -
J gene: TRBJ2-5
V gene: TRBV6-5
D gene: TRBD2

CDR3 DNA: TGCAGCGTTGGGGATACACCCCACGAGCAGTACTTC
CDR3 protein: CSVGDTPHEQYF
clone size: -
J gene: TRBJ2-7
V gene: TRBV29-1
D gene: -

CDR3 DNA: TGTGCCAGCAGCCAAGATAAGGTGGGGGGGGTCTCCCAAGAGACCCAGTACTTC
CDR3 protein: CASSQDKVGGVSQETQYF
clone size: many
J gene: TRBJ2-5
V gene: TRBV3-1
D gene: TRBD2

CDR3 DNA: TGTGCCAGCAGCATGAGGACGCGCACAGATACGCAGTATTTT
CDR3 protein: CASSMRTRTDTQYF
clone size: few
J gene: TRBJ2-3
V gene: TRBV9
D gene: -

CDR3 DNA: TGTGCCAGCAGCTTCCCCGGTAGCTCCTACGAGCAGTACTTC
CDR3 protein: CASSFPGSSYEQYF
clone size: many
J gene: TRBJ2-7
V gene: TRBV7-9
D gene: -

CDR3 DNA: TGCAGTGCTCCGGGACTAGCGGGAGTCCAAGGGAACAATGAGCAGTTCTTC
CDR3 protein: CSAPGLAGVQGNNEQFF
clone size: many
J gene: TRBJ2-1
V gene: TRBV20-1
D gene: TRBD2

CDR3 DNA: TGCAGTGCTACCAGGGGCCACGAGCAGTACTTC
CDR3 protein: CSATRGHEQYF
clone size: -
J gene: TRBJ2-7
V gene: TRBV20-1
D gene: -

CDR3 DNA: TGCAGTGCTAATCCGACAGGCCAGAATGAAAAACTGTTTTTT
CDR3 protein: CSANPTGQNEKLFF
clone size: many
J gene: TRBJ1-4
V gene: TRBV20-1
D gene: -

CDR3 DNA: TGTGCCAGCAGTTTCGCCATAGAGACCCAGTACTTC
CDR3 protein: CASSFAIETQYF
clone size: -
J gene: TRBJ2-5
V gene: TRBV28
D gene: -

CDR3 DNA: TGTGCCAGCAGTTTGACAGGTGCCACTGAAGCTTTCTTT
CDR3 protein: CASSLTGATEAFF
clone size: -
J gene: TRBJ1-1
V gene: TRBV7-3
D gene: -

CDR3 DNA: TGTGCCAGCAGCCACGGCCAGGGAGTGGAGACCCAGTACTTC
CDR3 protein: CASSHGQGVETQYF
clone size: -
J gene: TRBJ2-5
V gene: TRBV12-3/TRBV12-4
D gene: -

CDR3 DNA: TGCAGCGTTGATTCAGTCACCACTGAAGCTTTCTTT
CDR3 protein: CSVDSVTTEAFF
clone size: few
J gene: TRBJ1-1
V gene: TRBV29-1
D gene: -

CDR3 DNA: TGTGCCAGCAGTTCGGGACTAGCGAATACGCAGTATTTT
CDR3 protein: CASSSGLANTQYF
clone size: many
J gene: TRBJ2-3
V gene: TRBV27
D gene: TRBD2

CDR3 DNA: TGCGCCAGCAGCCAAGGGGTAGCTCTCCGCACAGATACGCAGTATTTT
CDR3 protein: CASSQGVALRTDTQYF
clone size: many
J gene: TRBJ2-3
V gene: TRBV4-3
D gene: -

CDR3 DNA: TGTGCCAGCAGCTTATATACTCCGTTGGGACTAGGGGTTTCCGTCAATCAGCCCCAGCATTTT
CDR3 protein: CASSLYTPLGLGVSVNQPQHF
clone size: many
J gene: TRBJ1-5
V gene: TRBV7-9
D gene: -

CDR3 DNA: TGCGCCAGCAGCCGCGATTCAGGGGGCGACTATGGCTACACCTTC
CDR3 protein: CASSRDSGGDYGYTF
clone size: many
J gene: TRBJ1-2
V gene: TRBV5-1
D gene: TRBD1

CDR3 DNA: TGTGCCACGCAACCGGGACTAGCGAACACCGGGGAGCTGTTTTTT
CDR3 protein: CATQPGLANTGELFF
clone size: many
J gene: TRBJ2-2
V gene: TRBV24-1
D gene: TRBD2

CDR3 DNA: TGTGCCAGCAGGAGCTACGAGGGAGAGCAGTACTTC
CDR3 protein: CASRSYEGEQYF
clone size: few
J gene: TRBJ2-7
V gene: TRBV28
D gene: -

CDR3 DNA: TGTGCCAGCAGTCCCAACCTAGCGGGGGGGCGGAATGAGCAGTTCTTC
CDR3 protein: CASSPNLAGGRNEQFF
clone size: -
J gene: TRBJ2-1
V gene: TRBV12-3/TRBV12-4
D gene: TRBD2

CDR3 DNA: TGTGCCAGCAGACAAACTGAGAGCACAGATACGCAGTATTTT
CDR3 protein: CASRQTESTDTQYF
clone size: many
J gene: TRBJ2-3
V gene: TRBV2
D gene: -

CDR3 DNA: TGTGCCAGCAGTGGGGGGAGCTATGGCTACACCTTC
CDR3 protein: CASSGGSYGYTF
clone size: few
J gene: TRBJ1-2
V gene: TRBV2
D gene: -

CDR3 DNA: TGTGCCAGCAGTTGGGGGAAAGCCTACGAGCAGTACTTC
CDR3 protein: CASSWGKAYEQYF
clone size: few
J gene: TRBJ2-7
V gene: TRBV28
D gene: -

CDR3 DNA: TGTGCCACCAGCAGAGACTACACGAGCACAGATACGCAGTATTTT
CDR3 protein: CATSRDYTSTDTQYF
clone size: few
J gene: TRBJ2-3
V gene: TRBV15
D gene: -

CDR3 DNA: TGTGCCAGCAGTTTATGGCTCTCCCTTGACAATGAGCAGTTCTTC
CDR3 protein: CASSLWLSLDNEQFF
clone size: -
J gene: TRBJ2-1
V gene: TRBV12-3/TRBV12-4
D gene: -

CDR3 DNA: TGTGCCAGCAGCTTCCGGGACACTGAAGCTTTCTTT
CDR3 protein: CASSFRDTEAFF
clone size: few
J gene: TRBJ1-1
V gene: TRBV6-5
D gene: -

CDR3 DNA: TGTGCCAGCAGCTCCGGACCGACCCTGGACGAGCAGTACTTC
CDR3 protein: CASSSGPTLDEQYF
clone size: -
J gene: TRBJ2-7
V gene: TRBV12-3/TRBV12-4
D gene: -